What follows is one T cell receptor beta chain and its context. What it recognizes is unknown. CDR1 and CDR2 (germline): SNHLY, FYNNEI. There are 14 residues in the CDR3. The germline V and J ends were trimmed by 4 bases and 1 base, with 5 bases remaining between them. The data were taken from a study of T cell responses to AZD1222 COVID-19 vaccine. Study-wide points: Spike-wide coverage was observed for vaccine-associated CD4 TCRs, with dominant responses at 160-218 and 743-854. Nearly half of unique spike-specific TCRs reportedly avoided B.1.351 and B.1.1.7 mutated regions.

Method: immunoSEQ multiplex PCR; TCRdb's copy keeps in-frame clones and lacks some. Of approximately 150,000 clones listed, roughly nine tenths are singletons. Source: peripheral blood, taken on day 0 of AZD1222 vaccination. The gene calls are TRBV2 and TRBJ2-6; D ambiguous. This receptor was taken from an adult in good health. The CDR3: CASSAPSGANVLTF. The CDR3 bases are TGTGCCAGCAGTGCACCATCTGGGGCCAACGTCCTGACTTTC.